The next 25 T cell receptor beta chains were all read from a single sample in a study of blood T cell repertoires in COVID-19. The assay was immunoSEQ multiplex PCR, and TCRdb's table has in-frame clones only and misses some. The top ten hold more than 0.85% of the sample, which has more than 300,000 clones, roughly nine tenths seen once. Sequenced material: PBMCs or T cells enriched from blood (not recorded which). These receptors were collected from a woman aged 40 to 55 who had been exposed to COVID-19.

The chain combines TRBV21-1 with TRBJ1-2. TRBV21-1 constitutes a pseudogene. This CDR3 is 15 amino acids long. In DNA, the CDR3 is TGTGCCAGCAGCAAAGGGGAGGGGGGCGCGGGTGGCTACACCTTC. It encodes CASSKGEGGAGGYTF.

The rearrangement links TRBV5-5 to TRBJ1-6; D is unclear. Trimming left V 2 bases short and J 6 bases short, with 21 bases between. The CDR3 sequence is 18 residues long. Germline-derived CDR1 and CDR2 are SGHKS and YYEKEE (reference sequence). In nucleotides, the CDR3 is TGTGCCAGCAGCTTTCGGGATCGGAGCAGGCCTCTTAATTCACCCCTCCACTTT. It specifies CASSFRDRSRPLNSPLHF.

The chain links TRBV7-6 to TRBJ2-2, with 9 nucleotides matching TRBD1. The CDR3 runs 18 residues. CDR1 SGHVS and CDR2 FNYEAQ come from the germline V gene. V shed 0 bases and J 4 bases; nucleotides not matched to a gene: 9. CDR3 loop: CASSLAPGTGSITGELFF. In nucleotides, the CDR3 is TGTGCCAGCAGCTTAGCCCCCGGGACAGGGAGTATCACCGGGGAGCTGTTTTTT.

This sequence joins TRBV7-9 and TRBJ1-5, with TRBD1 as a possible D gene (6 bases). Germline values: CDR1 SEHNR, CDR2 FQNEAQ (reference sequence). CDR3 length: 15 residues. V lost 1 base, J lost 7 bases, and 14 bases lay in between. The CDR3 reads CASSLDRAEGQPQHF. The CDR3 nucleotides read TGTGCCAGCAGCTTAGACAGGGCGGAAGGGCAGCCCCAGCATTTT.

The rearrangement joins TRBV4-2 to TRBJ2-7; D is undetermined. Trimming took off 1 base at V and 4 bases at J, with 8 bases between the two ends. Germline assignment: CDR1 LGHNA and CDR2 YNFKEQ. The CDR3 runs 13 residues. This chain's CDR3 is CASSQVSPYEQYF. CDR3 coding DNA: TGTGCCAGCAGCCAAGTGTCTCCGTACGAGCAGTACTTC.

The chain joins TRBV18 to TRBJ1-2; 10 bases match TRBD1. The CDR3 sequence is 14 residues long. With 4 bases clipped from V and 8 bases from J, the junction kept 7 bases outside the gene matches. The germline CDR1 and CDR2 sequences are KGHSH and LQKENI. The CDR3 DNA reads TGTGCCAGCTCACATCAAGACAGGGGGCCAGGCTACACCTTC. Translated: CASSHQDRGPGYTF. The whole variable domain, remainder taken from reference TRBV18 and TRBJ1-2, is NAGVMQNPRHLVRRRGQEARLRCSPMKGHSHVYWYRQLPEEGLKFMVYLQKENIIDESGMPKERFSAEFPKEGPSILRIQQVVRGDSAAYFCASSHQDRGPGYTFGSGTRLTVV.

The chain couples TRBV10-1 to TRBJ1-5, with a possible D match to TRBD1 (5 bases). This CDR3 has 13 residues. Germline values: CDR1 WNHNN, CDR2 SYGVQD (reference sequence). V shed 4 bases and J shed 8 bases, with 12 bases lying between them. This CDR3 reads CASSGTPLEPQHF. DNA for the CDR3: TGCGCCAGCAGTGGGACACCCTTAGAGCCCCAGCATTTT.

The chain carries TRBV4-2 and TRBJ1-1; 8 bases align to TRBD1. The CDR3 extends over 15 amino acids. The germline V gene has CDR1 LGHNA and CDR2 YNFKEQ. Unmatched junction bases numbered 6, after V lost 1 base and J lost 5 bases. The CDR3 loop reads CASSQAGQGATEAFF. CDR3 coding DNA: TGTGCCAGCAGCCAAGCGGGGCAGGGGGCAACTGAAGCTTTCTTT.

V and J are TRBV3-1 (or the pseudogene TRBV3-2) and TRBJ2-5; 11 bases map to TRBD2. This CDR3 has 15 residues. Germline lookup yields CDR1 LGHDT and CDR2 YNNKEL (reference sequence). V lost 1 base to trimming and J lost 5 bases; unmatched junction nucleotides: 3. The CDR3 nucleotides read TGTGCCAGCAGCCAAGCCCTAGCGGGGGGTGAGACCCAGTACTTC. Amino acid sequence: CASSQALAGGETQYF.

Here the CDR3 reads CASSTSSGGPYEQYF. In DNA, the CDR3 is TGTGCCAGTAGTACGTCTAGCGGGGGGCCATACGAGCAGTACTTC. V usage is TRBV19 and J usage is TRBJ2-7, with 11 bases lining up with TRBD2. Germline loops: CDR1 LNHDA, CDR2 SQIVND (reference sequence). This CDR3 is 15 amino acids long. Losses at the gene ends were 4 bases for V and 4 bases for J; bases not matched to a gene: 6.

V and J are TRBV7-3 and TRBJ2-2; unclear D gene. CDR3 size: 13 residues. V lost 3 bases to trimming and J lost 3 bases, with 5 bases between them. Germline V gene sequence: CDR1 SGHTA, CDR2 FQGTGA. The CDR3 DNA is TGTGCCAGCAGCTTTTCGGACACCGGGGAGCTGTTTTTT. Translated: CASSFSDTGELFF.

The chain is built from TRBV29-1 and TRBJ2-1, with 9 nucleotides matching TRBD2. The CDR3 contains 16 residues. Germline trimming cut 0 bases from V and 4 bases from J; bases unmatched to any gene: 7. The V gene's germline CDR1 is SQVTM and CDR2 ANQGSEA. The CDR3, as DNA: TGCAGCGTTGAAGATTTAGCGGGAGCAGGGTACAATGAGCAGTTCTTC. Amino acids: CSVEDLAGAGYNEQFF.

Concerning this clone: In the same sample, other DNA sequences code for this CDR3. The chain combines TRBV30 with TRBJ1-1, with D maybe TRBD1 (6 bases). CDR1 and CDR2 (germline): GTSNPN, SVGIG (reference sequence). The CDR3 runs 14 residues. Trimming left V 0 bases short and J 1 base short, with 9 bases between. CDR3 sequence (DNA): TGTGCCTGGAGTGTTAGAGGGGGGAACACTGAAGCTTTCTTT. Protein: CAWSVRGGNTEAFF.

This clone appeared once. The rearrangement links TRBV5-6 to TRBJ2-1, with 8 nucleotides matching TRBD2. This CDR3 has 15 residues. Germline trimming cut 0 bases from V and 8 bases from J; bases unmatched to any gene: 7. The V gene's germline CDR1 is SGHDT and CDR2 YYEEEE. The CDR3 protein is CASSLVGLVAYEQFF. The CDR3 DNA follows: TGTGCCAGCAGCTTGGTGGGACTAGTGGCATATGAGCAGTTCTTC. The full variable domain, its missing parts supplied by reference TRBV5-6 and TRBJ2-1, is DAGVTQSPTHLIKTRGQQVTLRCSPKSGHDTVSWYQQALGQGPQFIFQYYEEEERQRGNFPDRFSGHQFPNYSSELNVNALLLGDSALYLCASSLVGLVAYEQFFGPGTRLTVL.

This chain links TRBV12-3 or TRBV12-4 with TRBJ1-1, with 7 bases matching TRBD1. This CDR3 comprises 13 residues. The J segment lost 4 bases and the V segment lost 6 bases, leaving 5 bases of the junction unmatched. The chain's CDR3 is CASRRDSRTEAFF. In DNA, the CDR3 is TGTGCCAGCAGGCGGGACAGTCGCACTGAAGCTTTCTTT.

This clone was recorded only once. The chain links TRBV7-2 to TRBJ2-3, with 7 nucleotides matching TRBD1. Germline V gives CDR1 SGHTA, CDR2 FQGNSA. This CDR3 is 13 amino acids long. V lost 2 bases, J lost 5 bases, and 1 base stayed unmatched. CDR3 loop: CASSLRQGDTQYF. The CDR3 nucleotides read TGTGCCAGCAGCTTACGACAGGGAGATACGCAGTATTTT. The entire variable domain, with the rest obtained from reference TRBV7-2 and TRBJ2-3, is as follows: GAGVSQSPSNKVTEKGKDVELRCDPISGHTALYWYRQSLGQGLEFLIYFQGNSAPDKSGLPSDRFSAERTGGSVSTLTIQRTQQEDSAVYLCASSLRQGDTQYFGPGTRLTVL.

CDR3 bases: TGTGCCACCAGCAGGGCGGACAGGGGTGGGGGCAATCAGCCCCAGCATTTT. Amino acids: CATSRADRGGGNQPQHF. The V gene is TRBV15, the J gene TRBJ1-5, with 9 bases that match TRBD1. Germline-derived CDR1 and CDR2 are LNHNV and YYDKDF (reference sequence). J was trimmed by 2 bases and V by 3 bases; bases with no gene match: 8. The length of the CDR3 is 17 residues. Filled out from reference TRBV15 and TRBJ1-5, the complete variable domain reads DAMVIQNPRYQVTQFGKPVTLSCSQTLNHNVMYWYQQKSSQAPKLLFHYYDKDFNNEADTPDNFQSRRPNTSFCFLDIRSPGLGDTAMYLCATSRADRGGGNQPQHFGDGTRLSIL.

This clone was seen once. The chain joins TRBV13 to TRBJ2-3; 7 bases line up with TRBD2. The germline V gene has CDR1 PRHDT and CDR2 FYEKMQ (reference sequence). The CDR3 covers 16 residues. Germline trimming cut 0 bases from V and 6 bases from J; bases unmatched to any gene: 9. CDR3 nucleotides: TGTGCCAGCAGCTTAGGTCCCGGGACTAATCTGGATACGCAGTATTTT. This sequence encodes CASSLGPGTNLDTQYF. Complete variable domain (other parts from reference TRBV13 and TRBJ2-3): AAGVIQSPRHLIKEKRETATLKCYPIPRHDTVYWYQQGPGQDPQFLISFYEKMQSDKGSIPDRFSAQQFSDYHSELNMSSLELGDSALYFCASSLGPGTNLDTQYFGPGTRLTVL.

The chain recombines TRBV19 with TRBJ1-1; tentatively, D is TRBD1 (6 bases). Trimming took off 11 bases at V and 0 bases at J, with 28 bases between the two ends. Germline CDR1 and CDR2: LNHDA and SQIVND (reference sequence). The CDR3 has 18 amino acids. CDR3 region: CAPRETVGGGHLNTEAFF. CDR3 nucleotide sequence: TGTGCCCCCAGGGAGACCGTGGGAGGGGGTCACTTGAACACTGAAGCTTTCTTT.

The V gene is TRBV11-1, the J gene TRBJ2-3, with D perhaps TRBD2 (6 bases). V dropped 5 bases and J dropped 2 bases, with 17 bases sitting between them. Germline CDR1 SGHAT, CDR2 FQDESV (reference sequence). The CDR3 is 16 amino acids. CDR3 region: CASSDLRGEITDTQYF. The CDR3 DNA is TGTGCCAGCAGCGACCTGCGCGGGGAGATCACAGATACGCAGTATTTT.

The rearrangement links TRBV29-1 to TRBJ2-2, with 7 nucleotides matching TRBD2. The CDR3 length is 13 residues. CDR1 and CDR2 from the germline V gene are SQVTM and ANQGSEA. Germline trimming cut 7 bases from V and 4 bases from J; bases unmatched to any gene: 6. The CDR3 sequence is CSAKREATGELFF. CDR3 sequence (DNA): TGCAGCGCGAAGCGGGAAGCCACCGGGGAGCTGTTTTTT.

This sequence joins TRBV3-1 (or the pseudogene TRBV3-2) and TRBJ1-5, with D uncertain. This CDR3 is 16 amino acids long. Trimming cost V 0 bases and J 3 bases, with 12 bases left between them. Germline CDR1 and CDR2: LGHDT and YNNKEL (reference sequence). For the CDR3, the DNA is TGTGCCAGCAGCCAAGATCCCGGGAATACCAATCAGCCCCAGCATTTT. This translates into CASSQDPGNTNQPQHF.

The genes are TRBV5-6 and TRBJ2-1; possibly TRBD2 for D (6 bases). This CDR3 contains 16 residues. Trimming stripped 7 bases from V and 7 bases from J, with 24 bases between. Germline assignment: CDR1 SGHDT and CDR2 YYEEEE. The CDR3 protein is CASSFLAGWRGNEQFF. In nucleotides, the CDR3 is TGTGCCAGCTCCTTTTTGGCGGGATGGAGGGGTAATGAGCAGTTCTTC.

The CDR3 spells CASSIGGLGILLGGNTIYF. Here the CDR3 DNA reads TGTGCCAGTAGTATAGGCGGGTTAGGAATTCTTCTCGGTGGAAACACCATATATTTT. J is TRBJ1-3 and V is TRBV19, with unresolved D. Germline V gene lookup returns CDR1 LNHDA and CDR2 SQIVND (reference sequence). This CDR3 spans 19 amino acids. Trimming cost V 1 base and J 3 bases, with 22 bases left between them.

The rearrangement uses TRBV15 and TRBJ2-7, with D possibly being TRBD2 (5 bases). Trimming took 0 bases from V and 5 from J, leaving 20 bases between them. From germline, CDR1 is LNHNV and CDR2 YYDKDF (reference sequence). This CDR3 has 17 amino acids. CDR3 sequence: CATSRDRSPVVSDEQYF. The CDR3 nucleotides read TGTGCCACCAGCAGAGATCGTAGTCCCGTGGTTAGCGACGAGCAGTACTTC. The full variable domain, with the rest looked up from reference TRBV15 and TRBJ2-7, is DAMVIQNPRYQVTQFGKPVTLSCSQTLNHNVMYWYQQKSSQAPKLLFHYYDKDFNNEADTPDNFQSRRPNTSFCFLDIRSPGLGDTAMYLCATSRDRSPVVSDEQYFGPGTRLTVT.